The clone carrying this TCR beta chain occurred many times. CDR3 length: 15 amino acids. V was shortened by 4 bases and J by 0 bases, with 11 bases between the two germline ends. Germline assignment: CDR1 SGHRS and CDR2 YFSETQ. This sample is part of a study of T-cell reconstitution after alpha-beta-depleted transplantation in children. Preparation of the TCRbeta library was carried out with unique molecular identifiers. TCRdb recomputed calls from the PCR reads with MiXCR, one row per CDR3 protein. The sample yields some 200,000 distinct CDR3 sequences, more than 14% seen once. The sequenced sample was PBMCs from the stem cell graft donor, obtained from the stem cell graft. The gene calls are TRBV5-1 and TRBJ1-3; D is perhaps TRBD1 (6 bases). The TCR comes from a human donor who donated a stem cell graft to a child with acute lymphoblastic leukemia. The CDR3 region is CASSKRTDSGNTIYF. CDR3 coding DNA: TGCGCCAGCAGCAAGAGGACAGACTCTGGAAACACCATATATTTT.